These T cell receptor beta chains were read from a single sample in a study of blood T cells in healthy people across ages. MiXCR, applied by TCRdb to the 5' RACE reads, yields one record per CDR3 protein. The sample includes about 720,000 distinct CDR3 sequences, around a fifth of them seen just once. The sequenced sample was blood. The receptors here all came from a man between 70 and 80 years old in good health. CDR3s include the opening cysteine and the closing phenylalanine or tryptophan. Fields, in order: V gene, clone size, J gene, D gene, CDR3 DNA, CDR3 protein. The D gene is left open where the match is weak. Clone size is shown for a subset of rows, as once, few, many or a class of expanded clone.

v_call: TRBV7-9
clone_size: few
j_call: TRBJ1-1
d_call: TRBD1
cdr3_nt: TGTGCCAGCAGCTTAGTTTCAGGGGGTAATTCTGAAGCTTTCTTT
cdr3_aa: CASSLVSGGNSEAFF

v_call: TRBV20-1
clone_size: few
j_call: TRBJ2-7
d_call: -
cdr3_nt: TGCAGTGCTAGTAAGTGGTACGAGCAGTACTTC
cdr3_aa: CSASKWYEQYF

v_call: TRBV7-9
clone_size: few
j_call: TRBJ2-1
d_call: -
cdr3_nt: TGTGCCAGCAGCCCCTTGCTAGCGATCTACAATGAGCAGTTCTTC
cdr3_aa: CASSPLLAIYNEQFF

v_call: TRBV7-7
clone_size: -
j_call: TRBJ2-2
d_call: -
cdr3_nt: TGTGCCAGCAGCGCGGGACAGTACACCGGGGAGCTGTTTTTT
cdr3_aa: CASSAGQYTGELFF

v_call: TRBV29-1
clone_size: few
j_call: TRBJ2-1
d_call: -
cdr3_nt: TGCAGCGTAATGGACAGTCATGAGCAGTTCTTC
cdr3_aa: CSVMDSHEQFF

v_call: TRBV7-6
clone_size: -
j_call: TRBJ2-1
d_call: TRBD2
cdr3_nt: TGTGCCAGCAGCTACGTCGTAGCGGGAGTAAATAATGAGCAGTTCTTC
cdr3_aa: CASSYVVAGVNNEQFF

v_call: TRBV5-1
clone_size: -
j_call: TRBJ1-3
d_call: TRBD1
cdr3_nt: TGCGCCAGCAGACCACAGGGGTCCTCTGGAAACACCATATATTTT
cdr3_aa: CASRPQGSSGNTIYF

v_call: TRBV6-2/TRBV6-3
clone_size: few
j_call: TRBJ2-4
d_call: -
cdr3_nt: TGTGCCAGCAGTTACGGCCAGTCGCAACACATTCAGTACTTC
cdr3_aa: CASSYGQSQHIQYF

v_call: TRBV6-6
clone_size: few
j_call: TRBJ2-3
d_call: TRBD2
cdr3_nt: TGTGCCAGCAATCTAGCGGGACCTGGCCATACGCAGTATTTT
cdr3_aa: CASNLAGPGHTQYF

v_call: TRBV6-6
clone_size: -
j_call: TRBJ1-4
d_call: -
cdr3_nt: TGTGCCAGCAGTTACTCGGGGGTGAGTTCTGAAAAACTGTTTTTT
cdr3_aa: CASSYSGVSSEKLFF

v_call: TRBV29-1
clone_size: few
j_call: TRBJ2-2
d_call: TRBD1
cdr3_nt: TGCAGCGTTGACAGGGGGTACACCGGGGAGCTGTTTTTT
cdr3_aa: CSVDRGYTGELFF

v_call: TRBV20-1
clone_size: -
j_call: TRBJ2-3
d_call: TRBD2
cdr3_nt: TGCATTCCGAGAGGCCCTAGCGGGAGTTCAGATACGCAGTATTTT
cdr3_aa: CIPRGPSGSSDTQYF

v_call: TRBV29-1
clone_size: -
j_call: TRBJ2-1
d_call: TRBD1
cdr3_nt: TGCAGCGTTGAAGGGGGGGACAGGGGGCGGGACAATGAGCAGTTCTTC
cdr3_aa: CSVEGGDRGRDNEQFF

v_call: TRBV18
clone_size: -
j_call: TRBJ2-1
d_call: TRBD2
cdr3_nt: TGTGCCAGCTCACCGCTAAATCCAGCGGGGACGAACCCTGGGCAGTTCTTC
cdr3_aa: CASSPLNPAGTNPGQFF

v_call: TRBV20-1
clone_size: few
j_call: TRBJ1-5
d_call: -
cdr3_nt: TGCAGTGCTAGAACGGGACCCAATAGCAATCAGCCCCAGCATTTT
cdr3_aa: CSARTGPNSNQPQHF

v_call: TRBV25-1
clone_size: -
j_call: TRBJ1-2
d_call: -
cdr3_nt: TGTGCCAGCAGTCGGGCGGGGGAACCTAACTATGGCTACACCTTC
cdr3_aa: CASSRAGEPNYGYTF

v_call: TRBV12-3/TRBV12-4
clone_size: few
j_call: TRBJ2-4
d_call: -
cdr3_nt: TGTGCCAGCAGAAGAGAACGAGGAGAGTACATTCAGTACTTC
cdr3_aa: CASRRERGEYIQYF

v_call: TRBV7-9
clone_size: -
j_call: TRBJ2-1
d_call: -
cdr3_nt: TGTGCCAGCAGCCCCGCTGCTGCTCACTACAATGAGCAGTTCTTC
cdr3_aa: CASSPAAAHYNEQFF

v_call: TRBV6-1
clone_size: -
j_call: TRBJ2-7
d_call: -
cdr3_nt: TGTGCCAGCAGTGAAGTCAGGGGAGGCTACGAGCAGTACTTC
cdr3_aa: CASSEVRGGYEQYF

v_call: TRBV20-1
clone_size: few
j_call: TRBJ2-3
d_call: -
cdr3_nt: TGCAGTGCTAGACCCTTTTCAGCGGACTACAACACAGATACGCAGTATTTT
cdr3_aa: CSARPFSADYNTDTQYF

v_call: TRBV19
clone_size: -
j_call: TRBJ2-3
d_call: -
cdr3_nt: TGTGCCAGTATCGGCAGGGGTTACACAGATACGCAGTATTTT
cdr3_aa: CASIGRGYTDTQYF

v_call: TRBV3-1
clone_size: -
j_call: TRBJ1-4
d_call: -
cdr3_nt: TGTGCCAGCAGCCCGTGGAGGGAAAAACTGTTTTTT
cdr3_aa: CASSPWREKLFF

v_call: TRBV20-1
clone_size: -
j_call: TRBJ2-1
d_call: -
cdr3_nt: TGCAGTGCTAGATCCCCTCATGAGCAGTTCTTC
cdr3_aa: CSARSPHEQFF

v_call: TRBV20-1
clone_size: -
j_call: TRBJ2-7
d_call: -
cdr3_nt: TGCAGTGCTAGAGATGGGTCTAGGACCTTTTTCGAGCAGTACTTC
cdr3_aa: CSARDGSRTFFEQYF

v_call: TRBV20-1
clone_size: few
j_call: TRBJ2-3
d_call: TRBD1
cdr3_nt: TGCAGTGCTAGGTGGACAGGGCCCCGAGATACGCAGTATTTT
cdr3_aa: CSARWTGPRDTQYF

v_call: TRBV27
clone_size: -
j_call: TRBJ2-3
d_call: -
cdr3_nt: TGTGCCAGCAGTGACGGCAGGGTCACAGATACGCAGTATTTT
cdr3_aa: CASSDGRVTDTQYF

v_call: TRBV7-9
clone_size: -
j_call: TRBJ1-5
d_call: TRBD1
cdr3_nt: TGTGCCAGCAGCGAAGACAGGGGGCTGAGAGATCAGCCCCAGCATTTT
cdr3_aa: CASSEDRGLRDQPQHF

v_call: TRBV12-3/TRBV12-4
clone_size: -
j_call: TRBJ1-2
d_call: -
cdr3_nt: TGTGCCAGCAGTTTAAGGGGTATAGATGGCTACACCTTC
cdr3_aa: CASSLRGIDGYTF

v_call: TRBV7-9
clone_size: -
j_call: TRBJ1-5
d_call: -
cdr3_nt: TGTGCCAGCAGCTTGGAAACAGGGCTTCAGCCCCAGCATTTT
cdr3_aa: CASSLETGLQPQHF

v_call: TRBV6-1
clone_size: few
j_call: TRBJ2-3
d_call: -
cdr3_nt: TGTGCCAGCATCTCAGGGGGCGGGAGGCGCACAGATACGCAGTATTTT
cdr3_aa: CASISGGGRRTDTQYF

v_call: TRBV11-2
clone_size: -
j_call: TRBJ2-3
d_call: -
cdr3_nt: TGTGCCAGCAGCCTAGGATCGGTCGGCGTAGATACGCAGTATTTT
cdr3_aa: CASSLGSVGVDTQYF

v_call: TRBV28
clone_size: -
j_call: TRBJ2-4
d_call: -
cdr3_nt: TGTGCCACCCAACCGGCCGTAAACATTCAGTACTTC
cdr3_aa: CATQPAVNIQYF

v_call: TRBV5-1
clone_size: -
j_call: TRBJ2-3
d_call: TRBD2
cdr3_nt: TGCGCCAGCAGCTTGGACCTAGCGGGTAGCACAGATACGCAGTATTTT
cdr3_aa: CASSLDLAGSTDTQYF

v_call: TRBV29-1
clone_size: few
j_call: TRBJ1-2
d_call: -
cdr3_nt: TGCAGCGCAGGAGCTAACTATGGCTACACCTTC
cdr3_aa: CSAGANYGYTF

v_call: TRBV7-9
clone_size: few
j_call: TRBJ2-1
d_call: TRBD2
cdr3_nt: TGTGCCAGCCATCAACTAGCGTCCTACAATGAGCAGTTCTTC
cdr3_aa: CASHQLASYNEQFF

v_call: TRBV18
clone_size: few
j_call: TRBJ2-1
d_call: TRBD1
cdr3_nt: TGTGCCAGCTCACGAGGACAGGGCTCGGTGGATGAGCAGTTCTTC
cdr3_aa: CASSRGQGSVDEQFF

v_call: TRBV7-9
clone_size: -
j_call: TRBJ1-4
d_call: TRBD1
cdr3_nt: TGTGCCAGCAGCCCCGGACAGGGTGATGAAAAACTGTTTTTT
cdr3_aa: CASSPGQGDEKLFF

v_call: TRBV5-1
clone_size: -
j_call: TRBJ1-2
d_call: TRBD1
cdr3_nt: TGCGCCAGCAGCTTGATGATCCACCCGACAGGGGTTAATGGCTACACCTTC
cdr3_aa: CASSLMIHPTGVNGYTF

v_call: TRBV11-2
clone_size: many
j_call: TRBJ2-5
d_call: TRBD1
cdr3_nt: TGTGCCAGCAGCTTAGATCGGGACAGCCTTGCCCAGTACTTC
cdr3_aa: CASSLDRDSLAQYF

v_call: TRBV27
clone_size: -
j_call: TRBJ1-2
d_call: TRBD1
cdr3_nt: TGTGCCAGCAGGACTCTAAACCAGGGGGCTAACTATGGCTACACCTTC
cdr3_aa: CASRTLNQGANYGYTF

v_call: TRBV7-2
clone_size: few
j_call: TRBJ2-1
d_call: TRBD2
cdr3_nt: TGTGCCAGCAGCTTAGTACTAGCGGGGGGAATTGAGCAGTTCTTC
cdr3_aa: CASSLVLAGGIEQFF

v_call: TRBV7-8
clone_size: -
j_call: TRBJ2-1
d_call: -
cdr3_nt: TGTGCCAGCACCTTGACTGACTTCTACAATGAGCAGTTCTTC
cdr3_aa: CASTLTDFYNEQFF

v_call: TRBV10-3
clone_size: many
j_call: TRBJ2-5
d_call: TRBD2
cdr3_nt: TGTGCCATCGGGACTAGCGGGGATTACCAAGAGACCCAGTACTTC
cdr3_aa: CAIGTSGDYQETQYF

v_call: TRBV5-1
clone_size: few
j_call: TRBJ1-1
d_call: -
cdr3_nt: TGCGCCAGCAGCCTGCCCCCCGGTGGCCAGGCTTTCTTT
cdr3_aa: CASSLPPGGQAFF

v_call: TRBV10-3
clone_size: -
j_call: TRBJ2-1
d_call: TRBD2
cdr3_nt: TGTGCCATCAGTGAGCTCCACGGGACTAGCGGGGCAAATGAGCAGTTCTTC
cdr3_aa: CAISELHGTSGANEQFF

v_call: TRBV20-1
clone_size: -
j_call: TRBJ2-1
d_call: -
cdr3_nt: TGCAGTGTTCCACCTGGGGGTCACAATGAGCAGTTCTTC
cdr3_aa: CSVPPGGHNEQFF

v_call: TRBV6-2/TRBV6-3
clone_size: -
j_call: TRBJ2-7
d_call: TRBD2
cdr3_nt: TGTGCCAGCAGTTACTCCGGGACTAGTCGGTACGAGCAGTACTTC
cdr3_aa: CASSYSGTSRYEQYF

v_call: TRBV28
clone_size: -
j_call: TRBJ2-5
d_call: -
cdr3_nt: TGTGCCAGCAGTTTAGAGGATTTCGGGGAGACCCAGTACTTC
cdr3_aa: CASSLEDFGETQYF

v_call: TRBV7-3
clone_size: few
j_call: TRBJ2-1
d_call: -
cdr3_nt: TGTGCCAGCAGCTTATCAGCGGGTGTTCCCTACAATGAGCAGTTCTTC
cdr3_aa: CASSLSAGVPYNEQFF

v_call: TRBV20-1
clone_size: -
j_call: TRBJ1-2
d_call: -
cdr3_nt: TGCAGTGCTAGAGTTAGCGGTTCGCGGGGGCATTCTTCTGGCTACACCTTC
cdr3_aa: CSARVSGSRGHSSGYTF

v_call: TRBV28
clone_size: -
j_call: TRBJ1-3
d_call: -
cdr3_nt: TGTGCCAGCAGTCCGCACAACGGAGTCTCTGGAAACACCATATATTTT
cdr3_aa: CASSPHNGVSGNTIYF

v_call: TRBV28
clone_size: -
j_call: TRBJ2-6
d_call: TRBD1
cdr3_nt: TGTGCCTGCAGGGGGCTAGGGGTCTCTGGGGCCAACGTCCTGACTTTC
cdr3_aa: CACRGLGVSGANVLTF

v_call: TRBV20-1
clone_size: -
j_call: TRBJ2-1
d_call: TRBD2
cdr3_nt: TGCAGTGCTAAAGGACTAGCGGGAGTCGGTCAGTTCTTC
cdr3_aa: CSAKGLAGVGQFF

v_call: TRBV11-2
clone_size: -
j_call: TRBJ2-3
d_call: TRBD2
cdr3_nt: TGTGCCAGCAGCTTAGTAGGGATTAGCGGGGGTTCTTATACGCAGTATTTT
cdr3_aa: CASSLVGISGGSYTQYF

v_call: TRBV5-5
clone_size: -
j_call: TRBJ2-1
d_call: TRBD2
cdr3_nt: TGTGCCAGCAGCTTGGCAGGCGGGAGCAATGAGCAGTTCTTC
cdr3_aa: CASSLAGGSNEQFF